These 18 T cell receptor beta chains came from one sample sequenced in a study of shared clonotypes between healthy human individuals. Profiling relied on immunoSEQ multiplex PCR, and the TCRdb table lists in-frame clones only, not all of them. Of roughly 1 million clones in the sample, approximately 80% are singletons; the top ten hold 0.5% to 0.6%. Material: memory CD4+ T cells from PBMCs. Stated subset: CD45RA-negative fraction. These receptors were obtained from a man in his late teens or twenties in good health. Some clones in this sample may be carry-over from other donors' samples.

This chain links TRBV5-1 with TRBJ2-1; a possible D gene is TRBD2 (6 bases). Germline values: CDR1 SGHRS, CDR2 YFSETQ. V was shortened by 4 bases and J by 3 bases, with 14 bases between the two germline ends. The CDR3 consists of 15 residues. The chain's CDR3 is CASSPGTLIYNEQFF. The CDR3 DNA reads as TGCGCCAGCAGCCCCGGGACTTTAATCTACAATGAGCAGTTCTTC.

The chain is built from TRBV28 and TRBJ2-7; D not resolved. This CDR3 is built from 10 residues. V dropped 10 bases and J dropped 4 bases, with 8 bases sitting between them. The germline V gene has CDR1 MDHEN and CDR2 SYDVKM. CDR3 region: CAIGRYEQYF. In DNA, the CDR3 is TGTGCCATCGGTAGGTACGAGCAGTACTTC.

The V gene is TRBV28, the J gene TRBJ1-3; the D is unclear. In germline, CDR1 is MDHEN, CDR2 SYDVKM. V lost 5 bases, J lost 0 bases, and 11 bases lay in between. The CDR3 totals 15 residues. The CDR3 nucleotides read TGTGCCAGCAGTAGAGACGGGAACTCTGGAAACACCATATATTTT. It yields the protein CASSRDGNSGNTIYF.

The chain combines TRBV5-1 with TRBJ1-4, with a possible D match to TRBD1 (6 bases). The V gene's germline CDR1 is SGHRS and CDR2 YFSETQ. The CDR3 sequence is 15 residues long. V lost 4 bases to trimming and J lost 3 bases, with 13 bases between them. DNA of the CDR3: TGCGCCAGCAGCACTACAGGGAAGGCTAATGAAAAACTGTTTTTT. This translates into CASSTTGKANEKLFF.

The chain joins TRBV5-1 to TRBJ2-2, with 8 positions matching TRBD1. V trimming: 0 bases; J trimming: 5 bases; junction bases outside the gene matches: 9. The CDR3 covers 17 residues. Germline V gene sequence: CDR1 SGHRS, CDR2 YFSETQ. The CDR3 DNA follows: TGCGCCAGCAGCTTGGTGCCGGACAGGGTTTTGACCGGGGAGCTGTTTTTT. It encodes CASSLVPDRVLTGELFF.

This CDR3 is CASSFEVGSLSYNEQFF. The CDR3 region has the DNA TGTGCCAGCAGCTTCGAGGTCGGCAGCCTTTCCTACAATGAGCAGTTCTTC. The gene calls are TRBV5-4 and TRBJ2-1; D not resolved. This CDR3 spans 17 amino acids. V lost 2 bases to trimming and J lost 1 base, with 16 bases between them. Per the germline V gene, CDR1 is SGHNT and CDR2 is YYREEE (reference sequence).

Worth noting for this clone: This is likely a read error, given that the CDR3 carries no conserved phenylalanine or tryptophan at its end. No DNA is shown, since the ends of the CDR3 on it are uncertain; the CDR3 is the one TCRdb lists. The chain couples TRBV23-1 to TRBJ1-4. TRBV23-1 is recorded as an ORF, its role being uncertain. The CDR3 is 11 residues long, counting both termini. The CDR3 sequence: CASSQHIKAVL.

The chain's CDR3 is CASSQTPGAYGYTF. CDR3 in DNA: TGCGCCAGCAGTCAGACCCCGGGGGCTTATGGCTACACCTTC. The genes are TRBV23-1 and TRBJ1-2, with a tentative D call TRBD1 (6 bases). TRBV23-1 is placed among ORFs of uncertain function. The CDR3 spans 14 residues. V lost 3 bases and J lost 5, with 13 bases in between.

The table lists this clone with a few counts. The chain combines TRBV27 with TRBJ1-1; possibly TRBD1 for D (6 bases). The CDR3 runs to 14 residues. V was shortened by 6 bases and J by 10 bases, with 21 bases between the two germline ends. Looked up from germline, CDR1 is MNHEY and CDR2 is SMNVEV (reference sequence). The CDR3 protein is CASSTLGGLALAFF. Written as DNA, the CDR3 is TGTGCCAGCAGCACCCTAGGGGGTTTGGCTTTAGCTTTCTTT.

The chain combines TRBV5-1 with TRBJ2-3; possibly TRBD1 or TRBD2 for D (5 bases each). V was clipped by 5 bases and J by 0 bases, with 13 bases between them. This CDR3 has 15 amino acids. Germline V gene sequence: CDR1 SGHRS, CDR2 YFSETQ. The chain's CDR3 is CASSSGTPSTDTQYF. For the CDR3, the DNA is TGCGCCAGCAGTTCCGGGACCCCAAGCACAGATACGCAGTATTTT.

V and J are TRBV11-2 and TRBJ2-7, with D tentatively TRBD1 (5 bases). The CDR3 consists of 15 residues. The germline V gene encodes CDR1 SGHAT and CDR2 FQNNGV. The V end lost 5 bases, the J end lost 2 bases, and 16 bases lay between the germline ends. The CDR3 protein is CASSRDSIKAYEQYF. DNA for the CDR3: TGTGCCAGCAGCCGAGACAGTATTAAAGCCTACGAGCAGTACTTC.

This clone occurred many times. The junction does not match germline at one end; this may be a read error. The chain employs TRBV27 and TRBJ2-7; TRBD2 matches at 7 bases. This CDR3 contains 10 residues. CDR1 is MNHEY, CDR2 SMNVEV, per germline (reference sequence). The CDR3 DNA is TGTGCCAGCAGTCGGACTAGGTTGCACTTC. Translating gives CASSRTRLHF.

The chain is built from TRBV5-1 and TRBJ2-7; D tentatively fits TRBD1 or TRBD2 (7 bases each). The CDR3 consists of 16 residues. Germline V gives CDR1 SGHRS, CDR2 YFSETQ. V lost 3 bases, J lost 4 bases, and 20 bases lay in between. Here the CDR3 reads CASSSQTGRGMYEQYF. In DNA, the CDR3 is TGCGCCAGCAGCTCCCAGACAGGGAGGGGGATGTACGAGCAGTACTTC. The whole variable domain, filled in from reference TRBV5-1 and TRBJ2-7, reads KAGVTQTPRYLIKTRGQQVTLSCSPISGHRSVSWYQQTPGQGLQFLFEYFSETQRNKGNFPGRFSGRQFSNSRSEMNVSTLELGDSALYLCASSSQTGRGMYEQYFGPGTRLTVT.

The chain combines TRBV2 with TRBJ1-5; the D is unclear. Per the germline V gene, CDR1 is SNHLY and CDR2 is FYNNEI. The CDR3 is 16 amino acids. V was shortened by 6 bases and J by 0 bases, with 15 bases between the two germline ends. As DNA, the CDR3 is TGTGCCAGCAGCTTGTTCGAGCACGATAGCAATCAGCCCCAGCATTTT. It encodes CASSLFEHDSNQPQHF.

The DNA of the CDR3 is TGCGCCAGCAGCACGGAGGGCGGGGGCTACGAGCAGTACTTC. Its protein product is CASSTEGGGYEQYF. The rearrangement links TRBV5-1 to TRBJ2-7; 7 bases agree with TRBD2. Germline CDR1 is SGHRS and CDR2 is YFSETQ. This CDR3 has 14 residues. V trimming: 4 bases; J trimming: 3 bases; junction bases outside the gene matches: 7.

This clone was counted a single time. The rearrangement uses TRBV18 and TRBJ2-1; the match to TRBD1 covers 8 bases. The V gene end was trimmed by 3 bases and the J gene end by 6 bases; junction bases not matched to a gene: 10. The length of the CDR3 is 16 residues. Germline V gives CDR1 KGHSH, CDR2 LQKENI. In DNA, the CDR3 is TGTGCCAGCTCACCGCCCGGACAGGGTGAGGTCAATGAGCAGTTCTTC. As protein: CASSPPGQGEVNEQFF.

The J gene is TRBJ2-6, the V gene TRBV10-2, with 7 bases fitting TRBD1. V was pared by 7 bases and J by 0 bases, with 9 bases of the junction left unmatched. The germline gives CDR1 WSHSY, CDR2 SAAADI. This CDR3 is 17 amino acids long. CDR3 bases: TGCGCCAGCAAGACAAGGACAGGCTACTCTGGGGCCAACGTCCTGACTTTC. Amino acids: CASKTRTGYSGANVLTF.

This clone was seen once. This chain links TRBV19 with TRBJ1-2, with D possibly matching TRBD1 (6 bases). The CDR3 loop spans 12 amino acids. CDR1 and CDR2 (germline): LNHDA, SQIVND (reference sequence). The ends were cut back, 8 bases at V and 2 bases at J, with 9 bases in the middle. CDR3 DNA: TGTGCCAGTGCTCAGGGGAACTATGGCTACACCTTC. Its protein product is CASAQGNYGYTF. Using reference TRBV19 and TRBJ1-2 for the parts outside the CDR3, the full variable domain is DGGITQSPKYLFRKEGQNVTLSCEQNLNHDAMYWYRQDPGQGLRLIYYSQIVNDFQKGDIAEGYSVSREKKESFPLTVTSAQKNPTAFYLCASAQGNYGYTFGSGTRLTVV.